The T cell receptor (beta chain) under discussion was sequenced for a study of shared clonotypes between healthy human individuals (dated by TCRdb to the early 2020s). In the study overall: The cohort comprised a couple of women and a few men aged 18 to 49 years. For each donor, CD4 naive and CD4 memory were each given three plates, CD8 naive was given two plates, and CD8 memory was given one plate. To estimate repertoire size and how much clonotype sharing occurs between individuals, the study deeply sequenced the blood TCR repertoires of 5 or 6 healthy adults. Libraries were prepared and TCR repertoires were sequenced by different laboratories using diverse techniques, in order to increase sequencing depth and limit assay-specific biases. Per donor, leukapheresis produced somewhere between about 0.9 and 9.5 billion PBMCs.

Using the deep immunoSEQ assay, multiplex PCR amplified TCR CDR3 regions from genomic DNA. For each cell subset, the extracted genomic DNA was distributed evenly across all wells of several immunoSEQ 96-well plates, and each plate served as one replicate. Each replicate PCR for sorted subsets received about 210 ng genomic DNA, equal to around 32,000 T cell genomes. Purified libraries were measured with a Qubit 3.0 fluorometer, size-checked on a Bioanalyzer 2100, and measured again with the KAPA Library Quantification kit. A separate single-read 150-cycle Illumina NextSeq 550 flow cell was used to sequence each immunoSEQ 96-well plate. In the source study's methods: Because the immunoSEQ output held only junctional sequences and lacked quality scores, the filtering could not match the filtering applied to full-length reads. To assign V/J genes and CDR3, sequences were annotated against IMGT germline references using PyIR, a Python wrapper for IgBLAST v1.9. Any read was removed if the V/J assignment was weak (E-value above 1e-6), the CDR3 was missing, or the read contained stop codons, out-of-frame junctions, or ambiguous translated residues. V3J clonotypes were defined as sequences sharing the same inferred V gene, J gene, and CDR3 amino acid sequence. The percentage overlap between two repertoires was calculated by dividing the number of shared unique clonotypes by the size of the smaller repertoire. Richness of each repertoire was evaluated using RTK rarefaction, the Chao1 estimator, and Recon v2.1 estimates of unobserved clonotypes. For all TCRbeta clonotypes obtained by the gDNA method from a few donors, generation probabilities were computed with OLGA. TCRdb stores this immuneACCESS table with in-frame sequences only. Part of the clones is absent; in the studies checked, under half of the shortfall reflects unresolved V genes, and no reason is known for the rest. The DNA was the basis for D and trimming; V, J and clone size are from that table. The sample contains 2 million to 2.5 million clones, 90% to 97% of them found a single time. Clones ranked in the top ten supply roughly 0.13% of the sample.

Spanning cysteine to phenylalanine, the CDR3 consists of 11 amino acids. Here the CDR3 DNA is all that survives: 33 bases in frame from base 1. According to the germline V gene, CDR1 reads SGHDN and CDR2 reads FVKESK. Between the V and J ends, shortened by 0 bases and 10 bases respectively, the junction contains 6 bases. General study outcomes and caveats: Sampling was limited to blood, and TCR repertoires in tissue likely differ from TCR repertoires in blood. Incomplete sequencing was indicated by rarefaction of sorted-subset datasets, despite the large sequencing depth. Based on pairwise subsampling, the degree of clonotype sharing among donors was expected to be affected by sequencing depth. Across a few donors, around 5.4% of naive CD4, 3.5% of naive CD8, approximately 2.5% of memory CD4, and roughly 0.41% of memory CD8 clonotypes were shared. The genetic and exposure-history diversity represented was limited by the small number of donors. Compared with non-shared clonotypes, the clonotypes found in all four sorted-subset donors had higher generation probabilities. Naive subsets generally had larger estimated clonotype richness than memory subsets.

Donors were healthy HIV-negative adults with no recently reported acute infections or vaccinations. All donors were Caucasian adults living in Nashville, Tennessee, USA. CD4+ T cells were enriched through magnetic negative selection, after which naive cells were positively selected on CD45RA and the remaining negative fraction served as the memory subset. Blood was obtained by leukapheresis, after which PBMCs were separated by Ficoll-Histopaque density gradient centrifugation and cryopreserved in liquid nitrogen vapor phase. Purity and quantity of every magnetically sorted T cell population were checked by analytical flow cytometry. From each sorted fraction, genomic DNA was isolated and quantified by UV absorbance on a Nanodrop 2000c. Worth noting for this clone: Its cognate antigen has yet to be identified. Within one base of it there is no much larger clone, and no base qualities were kept.

Specimen: naive CD4+ T cells sorted from blood. Read against the paper, the sample's cell subset or site label means: CD45RA+ positively selected. This chain joins TRBV14 to TRBJ1-2; no D segment can be confidently identified. The source of this sequence is a man between 18 and 35 years old in good health. The base sequence is TGTGCCAGCAGCCAAGACCTAGCCTACACCTTC. This encodes CASSQDLAYTF.